This T cell receptor beta chain was identified in a study of human thymus T cells. Resections from corrective heart surgery provided thymus tissue. Samples came from healthy Finnish infants during open corrective cardiac surgery. Study results and limitations: An apparent bias in V and J gene usage was seen in thymic and blood repertoires. Related research reported highly overlapping thymic repertoires among unrelated individuals.

About this clone: Its specificity is unknown.

Only in-frame clones appear in the TCRdb table, and some are missing; sequencing was by immunoSEQ multiplex PCR. The table shows approximately 71,000 clones, with 85% to 95% occurring only once. The sequenced sample consisted of thymus tissue. The TCR sequence derives from a girl in the first two years of life with a congenital heart defect but otherwise immunologically healthy.

The CDR3 sequence is CATSRDSIEAFF. The DNA of the CDR3 is TGTGCCACCAGCAGAGACTCCATTGAAGCTTTCTTT. The rearrangement uses TRBV15 and TRBJ1-1; D gene ambiguous. The V gene's germline CDR1 is LNHNV and CDR2 YYDKDF (reference sequence). V was cut by 0 bases and J by 7 bases, with 6 bases left in between. CDR3 size: 12 residues.